The 23 T cell receptor beta chains listed next were all sequenced from one sample in a study of blood T cells in healthy people across ages. With a J-beta primer mix and a sample-barcoded 5' primer, a second PCR ran about 7 to 12 cycles. MiXCR, run by TCRdb on the 5' RACE reads, gives a single entry per CDR3 protein. The profile shows roughly 1.9 million distinct CDR3 sequences, 39% of them singletons. The sequenced sample consisted of blood. These receptors were taken from a human donor in good health.

This clonotype has more than one count but fewer than ten. The V and J genes are TRBV11-2 and TRBJ1-2, with D possibly matching TRBD1 (6 bases). Trimming cost V 5 bases and J 8 bases, with 15 bases left between them. The CDR3 extends over 13 amino acids. From germline, CDR1 is SGHAT and CDR2 FQNNGV. The CDR3 DNA is TGTGCCAGCAGCCTTGACAGGTTACGCGGCTACACCTTC. Its protein is CASSLDRLRGYTF.

The chain recombines TRBV10-3 with TRBJ2-7; weak D call: TRBD2 (6 bases). The ends were cut back, 11 bases at V and 3 bases at J, with 23 bases in the middle. Germline V gives CDR1 ENHRY, CDR2 SYGVKD. The CDR3 totals 15 residues. CDR3 coding DNA: TGTGCCGTCTCCGGAGGGGACTCGCTAATCTACGAGCAGTACTTC. Translating it yields CAVSGGDSLIYEQYF.

Only a few counts were recorded for this clonotype. The chain uses TRBV20-1 and TRBJ2-2, with TRBD1 matching 8 bases. Trimming removed 3 bases from V and 2 bases from J; junction bases left unmatched: 11. The CDR3 has 17 residues. Germline V CDR1 and CDR2: DFQATT, SNEGSKA (reference sequence). CDR3 DNA sequence: TGCAGTGCTAGGGGCAGGGGGCGACTATTCAACACCGGGGAGCTGTTTTTT. This sequence encodes CSARGRGRLFNTGELFF.

Note on this clonotype: One junction end does not reproduce the germline sequence, and a read error may be involved. The V gene is TRBV24-1, the J gene TRBJ2-7; D could derive from TRBD1 or TRBD2 (5 bases each). The J call may be faulty, since TRBJ2-5 better matches the DNA end. The CDR3 length is 13 residues. Germline V gene data show CDR1 as KGHDR and CDR2 as SFDVKD. The chain's CDR3 is CAISGTLGETQYF. The CDR3 nucleotides are TGTGCCATCAGTGGGACGTTAGGAGAGACCCAGTACTTC.

In its sample, this clonotype was seen a few times. The chain joins TRBV5-1 to TRBJ1-5; D possibly corresponds to TRBD1 (6 bases). The CDR3 contains 16 residues. Germline V CDR1 and CDR2: SGHRS, YFSETQ. V dropped 4 bases and J dropped 0 bases, with 14 bases sitting between them. The CDR3 region is CASSNLGHYSNQPQHF. CDR3 coding DNA: TGCGCCAGCAGCAATTTGGGACACTATAGCAATCAGCCCCAGCATTTT.

This chain uses TRBV7-3 with TRBJ1-4, with D possibly TRBD1 on 6 matching bases. In germline, CDR1 is SGHTA, CDR2 FQGTGA. CDR3 size: 17 residues. Trimming took 2 bases from V and 0 from J, leaving 13 bases between them. As DNA, the CDR3 is TGTGCCAGCAGCTTAGGGGGCCGGATCCCAACTAATGAAAAACTGTTTTTT. Translating it yields CASSLGGRIPTNEKLFF. Based on the CDR3 plus reference TRBV7-3 and TRBJ1-4, the full variable domain is GAGVSQTPSNKVTEKGKYVELRCDPISGHTALYWYRQSLGQGPEFLIYFQGTGAADDSGLPNDRFFAVRPEGSVSTLKIQRTERGDSAVYLCASSLGGRIPTNEKLFFGSGTQLSVL.

This clonotype has a handful of counts. This chain joins TRBV6-6 and TRBJ1-2, with D hard to call. V lost 0 bases and J lost 5, with 13 bases in between. Germline V gene lookup returns CDR1 MNHNY and CDR2 SVGAGI (reference sequence). This CDR3 is 15 amino acids long. CDR3 residues: CASSYSRLFVYGYTF. The CDR3 DNA reads as TGTGCCAGCAGTTACTCCAGACTATTTGTGTATGGCTACACCTTC.

This clonotype was observed a handful of times. The chain carries TRBV11-2 and TRBJ2-5, with D possibly being TRBD1 or TRBD2 (6 bases each). CDR3 length: 15 residues. V lost 5 bases, J lost 7 bases, and 20 bases lay in between. Germline lookup yields CDR1 SGHAT and CDR2 FQNNGV. The CDR3 sequence is CASSRLILQGGTQYF. CDR3 sequence (DNA): TGTGCCAGCAGCCGATTGATCCTACAGGGAGGGACCCAGTACTTC.

The rearrangement uses TRBV20-1 and TRBJ2-7, with D possibly called TRBD1 or TRBD2 (6 bases each). V dropped 7 bases and J dropped 0 bases, with 13 bases sitting between them. This CDR3 has 13 residues. The germline gives CDR1 DFQATT, CDR2 SNEGSKA (reference sequence). CDR3 nucleotides: TGCAGTGGTACTCGGGGGCCCTCCTACGAGCAGTACTTC. Amino acids: CSGTRGPSYEQYF.

The V gene is TRBV24-1, the J gene TRBJ2-1; 8 nucleotides align to TRBD1. This CDR3 comprises 14 residues. The V segment lost 5 bases and the J segment 2 bases; nucleotides outside the gene matches: 1. Germline V gene sequence: CDR1 KGHDR, CDR2 SFDVKD. CDR3 region: CATSAGGPYNEQFF. The DNA for the CDR3 is TGTGCCACCAGTGCAGGGGGCCCCTACAATGAGCAGTTCTTC.

The CDR3 region has the DNA TGTGCCAGCAGCTTTAGCGGGGGGCTCTCCTCCTACGAGCAGTACTTC. Protein: CASSFSGGLSSYEQYF. The chain has TRBV7-9 and TRBJ2-7; 10 bases match TRBD2. The germline V gene has CDR1 SEHNR and CDR2 FQNEAQ (reference sequence). The CDR3 is 16 amino acids. With V trimmed by 3 bases and J by 0 bases, 5 bases remained unmatched.

The chain uses TRBV6-5 and TRBJ1-2, with D hard to call. This CDR3 is built from 14 residues. The germline V and J ends were trimmed by 4 bases and 5 bases, with 14 bases remaining between them. Germline assignment: CDR1 MNHEY and CDR2 SVGAGI. CDR3: CASSFQQDPYGYTF. The DNA of the CDR3 is TGTGCCAGCAGTTTCCAACAAGACCCTTATGGCTACACCTTC.

J is TRBJ1-5 and V is TRBV14; tentatively, D is TRBD1 (6 bases). Germline V lookup: CDR1 SGHDN, CDR2 FVKESK. Deletions cut 5 bases from V and 4 bases from J, with 18 bases between. The CDR3 runs to 16 residues. The CDR3 protein is CASSYVEGTGNQPQHF. The CDR3 bases are TGTGCCAGCAGCTACGTAGAAGGAACAGGGAATCAGCCCCAGCATTTT.

This clonotype was detected once. V and J are TRBV6-6 and TRBJ2-1, with D perhaps TRBD1 (6 bases). This CDR3 is 15 amino acids long. Germline CDR1 is MNHNY and CDR2 is SVGAGI (reference sequence). V dropped 0 bases and J dropped 5 bases, with 11 bases sitting between them. The CDR3 DNA sequence: TGTGCCAGCAGTTACTCGGGACACGCCAACAATGAGCAGTTCTTC. It translates to CASSYSGHANNEQFF.

V and J are TRBV7-2 and TRBJ2-5, with 9 bases matching TRBD2. V trimming: 5 bases; J trimming: 5 bases; junction bases outside the gene matches: 6. This CDR3 spans 14 amino acids. The V gene's germline CDR1 is SGHTA and CDR2 FQGNSA. As DNA, the CDR3 is TGTGCCAGCAGCCCCAGCGGGGGGCCGGAGACCCAGTACTTC. It specifies CASSPSGGPETQYF.

V gene TRBV19 combines with J gene TRBJ1-6, with D unresolved. V lost 7 bases to trimming and J lost 8 bases, with 15 bases between them. Germline-derived CDR1 and CDR2 are LNHDA and SQIVND (reference sequence). The CDR3 totals 14 residues. Written as DNA, the CDR3 is TGTGCCAGTACTTGGGATTTCGCCGATTCACCCCTCCACTTT. Its protein product is CASTWDFADSPLHF.

This chain connects TRBV6-5 to TRBJ2-4; maybe TRBD2 (5 bases). The V gene lost 2 bases and the J gene lost 13 bases, with 24 bases spanning the gap. Germline CDR1 and CDR2: MNHEY and SVGAGI. This CDR3 has 16 amino acids. CDR3 protein: CASSYVETKIGNEQYF. CDR3 DNA sequence: TGTGCCAGCAGTTACGTGGAGACAAAAATCGGGAATGAGCAGTACTTC.

This clonotype has more than one count but fewer than ten. This chain links TRBV12-3 or TRBV12-4 with TRBJ2-3; D is unresolved. This CDR3 has 14 residues. Between the trimmed V and J ends, which lost 1 base and 5 bases, there was a span of 10 bases. Here the CDR3 reads CASSLGVALDTQYF. CDR3 in DNA: TGTGCCAGCAGTTTAGGGGTAGCTCTAGATACGCAGTATTTT.

This clonotype was seen a few times. The chain combines TRBV6-2 or TRBV6-3 with TRBJ2-4; the match to TRBD1 covers 8 bases. The J call may be wrong; the DNA end is better matched by TRBJ2-7. The germline gives CDR1 MNHEY, CDR2 SVGEGT. The CDR3 spans 17 residues. The CDR3 coding sequence is TGTGCCAGCAGTTACGGGGCGAGGGACAGGAGACGCTACGAGCAGTACTTC. This sequence encodes CASSYGARDRRRYEQYF.

This clonotype was found many times. The CDR3 is CSANREAYEQYF. The CDR3 nucleotides read TGCAGTGCTAACAGGGAGGCCTACGAGCAGTACTTC. This chain links TRBV20-1 with TRBJ2-7; tentatively, D is TRBD1 or TRBD2 (6 bases each). The CDR3 covers 12 residues. Per the germline V gene, CDR1 is DFQATT and CDR2 is SNEGSKA (reference sequence). V was clipped by 4 bases and J by 2 bases, with 9 bases between them.

This chain links TRBV11-2 with TRBJ2-7; D is unresolved. Germline V CDR1 and CDR2: SGHAT, FQNNGV. Trimming removed 1 base at V and 6 bases at J, with 10 bases between. CDR3 size: 13 residues. In DNA form, the CDR3 reads TGTGCCAGCAGCTTAGGGGCACCGGGCGAGCAGTACTTC. This translates into CASSLGAPGEQYF.

CDR3 bases: TGTGCCAGCAGCGCGACTGGGGACAAGGGAGACTATGGCTACACCTTC. Translation: CASSATGDKGDYGYTF. The J gene is TRBJ1-2, the V gene TRBV7-9, with a weak D call TRBD1 (6 bases). V lost 5 bases and J lost 3, with 19 bases in between. CDR3 length: 16 residues. In germline, CDR1 is SEHNR, CDR2 FQNEAQ (reference sequence).

This clonotype was seen a handful of times. The chain employs TRBV7-2 and TRBJ2-1; D may correspond to TRBD1 or TRBD2 (5 bases each). Germline CDR1 reads SGHTA; CDR2 reads FQGNSA. The V end lost 5 bases, the J end lost 12 bases, and 11 bases lay between the germline ends. This CDR3 is 11 amino acids long. This chain's CDR3 is CASSPFGGQFF. The CDR3 region has the DNA TGTGCCAGCAGCCCATTTGGGGGGCAGTTCTTC.